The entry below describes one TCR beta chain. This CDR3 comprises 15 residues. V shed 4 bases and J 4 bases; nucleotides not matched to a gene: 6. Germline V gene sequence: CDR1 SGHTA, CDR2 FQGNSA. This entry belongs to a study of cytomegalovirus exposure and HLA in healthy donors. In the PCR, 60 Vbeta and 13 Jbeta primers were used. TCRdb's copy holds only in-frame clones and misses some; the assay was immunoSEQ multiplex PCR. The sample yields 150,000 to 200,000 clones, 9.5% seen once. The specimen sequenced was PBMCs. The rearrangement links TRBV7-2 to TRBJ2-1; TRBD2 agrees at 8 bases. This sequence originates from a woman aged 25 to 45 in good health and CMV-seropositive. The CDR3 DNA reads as TGTGCCAGCAGCTCCTCCCGGGGGGGTTACAATGAGCAGTTCTTC. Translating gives CASSSSRGGYNEQFF. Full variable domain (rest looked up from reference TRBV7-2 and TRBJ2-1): GAGVSQSPSNKVTEKGKDVELRCDPISGHTALYWYRQSLGQGLEFLIYFQGNSAPDKSGLPSDRFSAERTGGSVSTLTIQRTQQEDSAVYLCASSSSRGGYNEQFFGPGTRLTVL.